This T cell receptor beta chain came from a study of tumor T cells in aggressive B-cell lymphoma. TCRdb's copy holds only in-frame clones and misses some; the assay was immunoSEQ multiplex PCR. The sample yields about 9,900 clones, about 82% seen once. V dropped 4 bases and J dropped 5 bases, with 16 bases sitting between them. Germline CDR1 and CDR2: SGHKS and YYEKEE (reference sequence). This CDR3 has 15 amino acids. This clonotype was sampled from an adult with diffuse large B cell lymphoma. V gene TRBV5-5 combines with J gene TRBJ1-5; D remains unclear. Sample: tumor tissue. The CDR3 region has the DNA TGTGCCAGCAGCCCGACTTTAGGCCGCGATCAGCCCCAGCATTTT. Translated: CASSPTLGRDQPQHF.